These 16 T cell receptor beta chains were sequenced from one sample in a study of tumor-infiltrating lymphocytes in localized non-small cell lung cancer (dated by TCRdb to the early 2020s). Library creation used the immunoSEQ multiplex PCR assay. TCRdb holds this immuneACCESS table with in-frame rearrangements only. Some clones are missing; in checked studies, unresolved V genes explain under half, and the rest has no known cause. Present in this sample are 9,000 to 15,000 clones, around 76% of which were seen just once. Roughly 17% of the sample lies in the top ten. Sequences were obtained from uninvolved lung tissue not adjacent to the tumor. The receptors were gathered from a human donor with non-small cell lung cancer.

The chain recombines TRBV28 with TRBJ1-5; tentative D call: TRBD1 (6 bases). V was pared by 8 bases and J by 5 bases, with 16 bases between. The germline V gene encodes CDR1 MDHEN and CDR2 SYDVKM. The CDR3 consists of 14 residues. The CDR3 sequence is CASEGRGGHQPQHF. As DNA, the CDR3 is TGTGCCAGCGAGGGTAGGGGGGGTCATCAGCCCCAGCATTTT.

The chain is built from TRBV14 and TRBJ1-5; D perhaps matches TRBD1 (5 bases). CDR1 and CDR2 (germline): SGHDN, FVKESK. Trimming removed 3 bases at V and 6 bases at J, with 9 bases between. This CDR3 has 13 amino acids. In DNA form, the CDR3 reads TGTGCCAGCAGCCAGGGGGGGAGTCAGCCCCAGCATTTT. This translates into CASSQGGSQPQHF.

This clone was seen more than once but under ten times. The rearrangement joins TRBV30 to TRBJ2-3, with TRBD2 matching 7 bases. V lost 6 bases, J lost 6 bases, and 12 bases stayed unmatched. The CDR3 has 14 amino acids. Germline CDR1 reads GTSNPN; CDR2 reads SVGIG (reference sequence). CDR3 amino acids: CACHAGVTLDTQYF. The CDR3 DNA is TGTGCCTGCCATGCGGGGGTCACTTTGGATACGCAGTATTTT.

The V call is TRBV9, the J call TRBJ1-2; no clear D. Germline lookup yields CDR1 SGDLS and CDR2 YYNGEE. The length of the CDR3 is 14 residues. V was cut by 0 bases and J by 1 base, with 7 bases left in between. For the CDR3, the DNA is TGTGCCAGCAGCGTAGGGGGAGGTAACTATGGCTACACCTTC. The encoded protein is CASSVGGGNYGYTF.

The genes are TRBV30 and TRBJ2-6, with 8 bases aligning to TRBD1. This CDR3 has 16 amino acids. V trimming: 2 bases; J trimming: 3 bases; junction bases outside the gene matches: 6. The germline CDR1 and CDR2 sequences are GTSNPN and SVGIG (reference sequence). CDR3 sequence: CAWSPDRGYGANVLTF. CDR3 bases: TGTGCCTGGAGTCCAGACAGGGGATATGGGGCCAACGTCCTGACTTTC.

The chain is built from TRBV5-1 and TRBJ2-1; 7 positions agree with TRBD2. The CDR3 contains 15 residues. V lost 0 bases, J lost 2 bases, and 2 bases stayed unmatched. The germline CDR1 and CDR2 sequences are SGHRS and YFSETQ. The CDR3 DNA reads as TGCGCCAGCAGCTTGGGCGGGAGCACCTACAATGAGCAGTTCTTC. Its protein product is CASSLGGSTYNEQFF. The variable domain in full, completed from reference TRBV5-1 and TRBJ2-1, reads KAGVTQTPRYLIKTRGQQVTLSCSPISGHRSVSWYQQTPGQGLQFLFEYFSETQRNKGNFPGRFSGRQFSNSRSEMNVSTLELGDSALYLCASSLGGSTYNEQFFGPGTRLTVL.

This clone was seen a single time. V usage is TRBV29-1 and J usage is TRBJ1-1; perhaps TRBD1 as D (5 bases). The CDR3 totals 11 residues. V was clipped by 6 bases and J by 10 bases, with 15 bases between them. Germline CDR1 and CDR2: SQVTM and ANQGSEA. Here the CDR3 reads CSVGLREVAFF. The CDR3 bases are TGCAGCGTCGGACTCAGGGAGGTAGCTTTCTTT.

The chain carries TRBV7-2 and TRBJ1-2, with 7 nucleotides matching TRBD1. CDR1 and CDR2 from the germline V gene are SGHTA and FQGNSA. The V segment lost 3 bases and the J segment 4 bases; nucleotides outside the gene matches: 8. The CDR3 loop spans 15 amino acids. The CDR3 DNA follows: TGTGCCAGCAGCTTCCCGGGACAGTTACGCTATGGCTACACCTTC. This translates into CASSFPGQLRYGYTF.

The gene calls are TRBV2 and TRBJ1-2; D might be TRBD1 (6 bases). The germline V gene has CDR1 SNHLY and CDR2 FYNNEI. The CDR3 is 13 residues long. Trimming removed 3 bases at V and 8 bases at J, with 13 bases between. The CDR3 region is CASSDLQGGGYTF. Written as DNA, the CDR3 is TGTGCCAGCAGTGACCTACAGGGTGGCGGCTACACCTTC.

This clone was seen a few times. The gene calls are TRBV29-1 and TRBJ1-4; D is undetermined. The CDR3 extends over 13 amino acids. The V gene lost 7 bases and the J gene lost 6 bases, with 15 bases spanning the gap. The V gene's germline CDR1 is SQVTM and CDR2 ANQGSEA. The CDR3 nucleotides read TGCAGCGCTGGGCGAGGGAATGATGAAAAACTGTTTTTT. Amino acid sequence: CSAGRGNDEKLFF.

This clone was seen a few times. The CDR3 DNA reads as TGTGCCAGCTCACCGGAGGTTCGTGGCTACACCTTC. Its translation is CASSPEVRGYTF. V is TRBV18 and J is TRBJ1-2, with no clear D. This CDR3 is 12 amino acids long. Deletions cut 3 bases from V and 7 bases from J, with 9 bases between. Germline V gene sequence: CDR1 KGHSH, CDR2 LQKENI.

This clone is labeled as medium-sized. CDR3 in DNA: TGCGCCAGCAGCTTGGACAGTGTGGACACCGGGGAGCTGTTTTTT. Translating gives CASSLDSVDTGELFF. The J gene is TRBJ2-2, the V gene TRBV5-1; no firm D call. The CDR3 length is 15 residues. Trimming left V 0 bases short and J 3 bases short, with 9 bases between. CDR1 and CDR2 (germline): SGHRS, YFSETQ.

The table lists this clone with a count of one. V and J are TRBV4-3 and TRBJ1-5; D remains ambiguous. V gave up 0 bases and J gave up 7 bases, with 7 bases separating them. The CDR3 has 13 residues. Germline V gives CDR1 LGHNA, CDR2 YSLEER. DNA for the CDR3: TGCGCCAGCAGCCAAGAGGTTGGACAGCCCCAGCATTTT. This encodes CASSQEVGQPQHF.

The CDR3 is CATSTWGDEQFF. CDR3 nucleotides: TGTGCCACCAGCACCTGGGGGGATGAGCAGTTCTTC. The V call is TRBV15, the J call TRBJ2-1, with D maybe TRBD2 (6 bases). This CDR3 spans 12 amino acids. Germline V gene sequence: CDR1 LNHNV, CDR2 YYDKDF (reference sequence). Trimming took off 4 bases at V and 8 bases at J, with 9 bases between the two ends. Based on the CDR3 plus reference TRBV15 and TRBJ2-1, the full variable domain is DAMVIQNPRYQVTQFGKPVTLSCSQTLNHNVMYWYQQKSSQAPKLLFHYYDKDFNNEADTPDNFQSRRPNTSFCFLDIRSPGLGDTAMYLCATSTWGDEQFFGPGTRLTVL.

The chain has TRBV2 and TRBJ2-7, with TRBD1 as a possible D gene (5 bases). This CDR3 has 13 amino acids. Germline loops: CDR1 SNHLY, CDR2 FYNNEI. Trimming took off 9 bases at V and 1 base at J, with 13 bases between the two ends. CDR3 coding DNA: TGTGCCAGTAATACCGACAGTTCCTACGAGCAGTACTTC. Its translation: CASNTDSSYEQYF.

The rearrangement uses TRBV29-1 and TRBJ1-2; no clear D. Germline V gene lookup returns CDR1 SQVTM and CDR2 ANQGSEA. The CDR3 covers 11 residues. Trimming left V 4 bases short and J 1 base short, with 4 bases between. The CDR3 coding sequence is TGCAGCGTTGCCGTTAACTATGGCTACACCTTC. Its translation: CSVAVNYGYTF.